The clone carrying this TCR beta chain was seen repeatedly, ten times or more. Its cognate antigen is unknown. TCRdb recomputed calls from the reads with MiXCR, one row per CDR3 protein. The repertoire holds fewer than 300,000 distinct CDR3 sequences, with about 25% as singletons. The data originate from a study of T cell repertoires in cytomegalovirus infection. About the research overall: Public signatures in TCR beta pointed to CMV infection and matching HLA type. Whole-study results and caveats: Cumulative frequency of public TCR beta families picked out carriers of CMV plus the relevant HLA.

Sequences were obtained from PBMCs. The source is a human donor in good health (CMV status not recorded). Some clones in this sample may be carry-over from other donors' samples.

The CDR3 sequence is CASSLVPGMNTEAFF. In DNA, the CDR3 is TGTGCCAGCAGCTTAGTCCCAGGGATGAACACTGAAGCTTTCTTT. The V and J genes are TRBV11-2 and TRBJ1-1, with D perhaps matching TRBD1 (5 bases). Trimming cost V 1 base and J 0 bases, with 9 bases left between them. Germline values: CDR1 SGHAT, CDR2 FQNNGV. The CDR3 extends over 15 amino acids. Using reference TRBV11-2 and TRBJ1-1 for the parts outside the CDR3, the full variable domain is EAGVAQSPRYKIIEKRQSVAFWCNPISGHATLYWYQQILGQGPKLLIQFQNNGVVDDSQLPKDRFSAERLKGVDSTLKIQPAKLEDSAVYLCASSLVPGMNTEAFFGQGTRLTVV.